In this sample, the clone carrying this T cell receptor beta chain turned up a few times. What it binds is not known. In the same sample, other DNA sequences code for this CDR3. CDR1 LNHDA and CDR2 SQIVND come from the germline V gene (reference sequence). V shed 1 base and J shed 7 bases, with 5 bases lying between them. CDR3 size: 12 residues. These data are taken from a study of beta chain features in type 1 diabetes. Study-wide findings and caveats: Across all four CD4+ subsets, people with type 1 diabetes showed modestly shorter TCRB CDR3s. An over-representation of cells with high TCR expression could result from cDNA sequencing. Whether HLA type influences TCRB rearrangement remained unresolved here. Junctions at VDJ sites from type 1 diabetes patients had fewer insertions and more deletions.

The authors reverse transcribed all of the isolated RNA, so sequencing captured expressed TCRB transcripts. TCRdb keeps only in-frame clones here, not all; method: immunoSEQ multiplex PCR. The data hold 500,000 to 850,000 clones, with 11% to 15% observed a single time. The chain combines TRBV19 with TRBJ2-1; D unresolved. The sample consisted of naive CD4+ T cells from blood. The receptor was derived from a man aged 18 to 30 with type 1 diabetes. CDR3 DNA sequence: TGTGCCAGTAGTATAGGAGGTAATGAGCAGTTCTTC. It codes for CASSIGGNEQFF.